The 21 T cell receptor beta chains below were found in one sample sequenced in a study of shared clonotypes between healthy human individuals. The data were produced by immunoSEQ multiplex PCR, yet TCRdb's version contains in-frame clones alone and is incomplete. The sample yields over 2 million clones, about nine tenths seen once. The sequenced material came from naive CD4+ T cells from PBMCs. Stated subset: CD45RA+ positively selected. These receptors were taken from a man aged 18 to 29 in good health. Some clones in this sample may be carry-over from other donors' samples.

The V and J genes are TRBV7-3 and TRBJ1-2; D is undetermined. The CDR3 is 17 amino acids. V was trimmed by 0 bases and J by 6 bases, leaving 20 bases between them. The germline gives CDR1 SGHTA, CDR2 FQGTGA. DNA for the CDR3: TGTGCCAGCAGCTTAACTCCTTCTGACTCGGGAAGGCATGGCTACACCTTC. It yields the protein CASSLTPSDSGRHGYTF.

The chain employs TRBV27 and TRBJ2-1; 15 nucleotides agree with TRBD2. This CDR3 contains 21 residues. J gave up 0 bases and V 10 bases, and 19 bases lay outside the gene matches. In germline, CDR1 is MNHEY, CDR2 SMNVEV (reference sequence). CDR3 coding DNA: TGTGCCACCCTGACCATGGCTCCGGGACTAGCGGGAGGCGGCTCCTACAATGAGCAGTTCTTC. Translating gives CATLTMAPGLAGGGSYNEQFF.

The rearrangement links TRBV20-1 to TRBJ2-1; D remains ambiguous. V shed 6 bases and J shed 7 bases, with 10 bases lying between them. This CDR3 contains 11 residues. Germline lookup yields CDR1 DFQATT and CDR2 SNEGSKA (reference sequence). CDR3 DNA: TGCAGTGCCTTAAAACTAAATGAGCAGTTCTTC. Its protein is CSALKLNEQFF.

This rearrangement joins TRBV5-1 to TRBJ2-1; 7 positions agree with TRBD1. The V gene's germline CDR1 is SGHRS and CDR2 YFSETQ. The CDR3 has 14 amino acids. V lost 6 bases to trimming and J lost 8 bases; unmatched junction nucleotides: 11. The DNA of the CDR3 is TGCGCCAGCATGACAACAGGGGAATATGATGAGCAGTTCTTC. It specifies CASMTTGEYDEQFF.

The genes are TRBV7-3 and TRBJ2-5, with D tentatively TRBD1 or TRBD2 (5 bases each). V lost 5 bases and J 1 base, leaving 14 bases between the germline ends. CDR3 size: 15 residues. Per germline, CDR1 SGHTA and CDR2 FQGTGA. This CDR3 is CASSLLPGTQETQYF. For the CDR3, the DNA is TGTGCCAGCAGCCTCCTCCCAGGGACCCAAGAGACCCAGTACTTC.

The gene calls are TRBV2 and TRBJ2-2, with 7 bases fitting TRBD1. CDR1 is SNHLY, CDR2 FYNNEI, per germline. The CDR3 contains 15 residues. The ends lost 7 bases at V and 1 base at J; junction bases unmatched: 6. The CDR3 protein is CASTKGQKNTGELFF. The CDR3 nucleotides are TGTGCCAGCACTAAGGGACAGAAGAACACCGGGGAGCTGTTTTTT.

In the case of this clone: This sample also contains other DNA sequences that code for the same CDR3. V usage is TRBV18 and J usage is TRBJ2-5; TRBD1 matches at 7 bases. After removal of 4 bases from V and 3 bases from J, the junction contained 5 bases not matched to a gene. From germline, CDR1 is KGHSH and CDR2 LQKENI. This CDR3 has 14 amino acids. CDR3 amino acids: CASSRRTGEETQYF. CDR3 sequence (DNA): TGTGCCAGCTCACGACGAACAGGGGAAGAGACCCAGTACTTC.

This CDR3 is CASGWDSSLYGYTF. Written as DNA, the CDR3 is TGTGCTAGTGGTTGGGACAGTTCTCTGTATGGCTACACCTTC. The chain has TRBV12-5 and TRBJ1-2, with 7 bases identical to TRBD1. CDR3 length: 14 residues. The germline V gene encodes CDR1 LGHNT and CDR2 FRNRAP. V dropped 4 bases and J dropped 5; count of bases not matched to a gene: 7.

This chain joins TRBV9 and TRBJ2-7; unclear D gene. Trimming shortened V by 4 bases and J by 0 bases, and 11 bases separated the two germline ends. CDR1 and CDR2 from the germline V gene are SGDLS and YYNGEE. The CDR3 runs 14 residues. In DNA, the CDR3 is TGTGCCAGCAGCCCCACCAGGCACTCCTACGAGCAGTACTTC. It is translated as CASSPTRHSYEQYF.

V gene TRBV7-8 combines with J gene TRBJ2-2; D is perhaps TRBD1 (6 bases). The CDR3 is 16 amino acids. Germline V lookup: CDR1 SGHVS, CDR2 FQNEAQ. V was shortened by 7 bases and J by 4 bases, with 19 bases between the two germline ends. The chain's CDR3 is CASTVSRGIGTGELFF. As DNA, the CDR3 is TGTGCCAGCACCGTTAGTAGGGGGATAGGCACCGGGGAGCTGTTTTTT.

The rearrangement joins TRBV5-8 to TRBJ2-2; unclear D gene. The V gene lost 5 bases and the J gene lost 0 bases, with 17 bases spanning the gap. Looked up from germline, CDR1 is SGHTS and CDR2 is YDEGEE. This CDR3 has 17 amino acids. The CDR3 is CASSSVAYNTNTGELFF. For the CDR3, the DNA is TGTGCCAGCAGTTCAGTGGCGTACAATACGAACACCGGGGAGCTGTTTTTT.

This sequence joins TRBV7-9 and TRBJ1-3; D might be TRBD1 (6 bases). Trimming took 1 base from V and 4 from J, leaving 14 bases between them. There are 16 residues in the CDR3. The germline CDR1 and CDR2 sequences are SEHNR and FQNEAQ (reference sequence). This CDR3 is CASSLDGGLPGNTIYF. For the CDR3, the DNA is TGTGCCAGCAGCTTAGATGGGGGGCTCCCCGGAAACACCATATATTTT.

This clone has a single count. This chain uses TRBV18 with TRBJ2-6, with D unclear. Germline CDR1 is KGHSH and CDR2 is LQKENI. Deletions cut 3 bases from V and 0 bases from J, with 9 bases between. The CDR3 is made up of 16 amino acids. The CDR3 spells CASSPTPLSGANVLTF. The CDR3 DNA is TGTGCCAGCTCACCGACCCCCCTCTCTGGGGCCAACGTCCTGACTTTC.

This clone occurred once. The chain links TRBV4-1 to TRBJ2-3, with D tentatively TRBD1 or TRBD2 (5 bases each). Trimming shortened V by 4 bases and J by 3 bases, and 20 bases separated the two germline ends. CDR1 MGHRA and CDR2 YSYEKL come from the germline V gene. The CDR3 covers 17 residues. Here the CDR3 DNA reads TGCGCCAGCAGCCGACAAAACTCAGGGACCACTACAGATACGCAGTATTTT. Encoded protein: CASSRQNSGTTTDTQYF.

The rearrangement links TRBV4-3 to TRBJ2-2; 9 bases agree with TRBD2. The CDR3 consists of 17 residues. In germline, CDR1 is LGHNA, CDR2 YSLEER. J lost 6 bases, V lost 0 bases, and 8 bases had no gene match. The CDR3 nucleotides are TGCGCCAGCAGCCAAGATGGCCTAGCGGGACGGGCCGGGGAGCTGTTTTTT. Amino acids: CASSQDGLAGRAGELFF.

This chain links TRBV4-3 with TRBJ2-3; the D is unclear. Germline V CDR1 and CDR2: LGHNA, YSLEER. The CDR3 spans 13 residues. V shed 1 base and J shed 6 bases, with 8 bases lying between them. CDR3 sequence: CASSQGDGDTQYF. For the CDR3, the DNA is TGCGCCAGCAGCCAAGGCGATGGGGATACGCAGTATTTT.

The chain recombines TRBV5-1 with TRBJ1-2; TRBD1 matches at 7 bases. CDR3 length: 14 amino acids. Unmatched junction bases numbered 5, after V lost 4 bases and J lost 2 bases. The germline V gene has CDR1 SGHRS and CDR2 YFSETQ. The CDR3 nucleotides read TGCGCCAGCAGCACAGGACAGGACAACTATGGCTACACCTTC. Translating it yields CASSTGQDNYGYTF.

This clone was detected only once. The gene calls are TRBV27 and TRBJ1-5; D unresolved. Per germline, CDR1 MNHEY and CDR2 SMNVEV (reference sequence). There are 17 residues in the CDR3. V lost 4 bases to trimming and J lost 4 bases, with 20 bases between them. The chain's CDR3 is CASSSLMLRDLNQPQHF. The DNA for the CDR3 is TGTGCCAGCAGTTCCTTGATGTTGCGGGATCTGAATCAGCCCCAGCATTTT.

The chain uses TRBV7-3 and TRBJ2-7, with 7 bases fitting TRBD1. This CDR3 has 11 residues. Germline CDR1 SGHTA, CDR2 FQGTGA. V dropped 7 bases and J dropped 9; count of bases not matched to a gene: 6. The CDR3 bases are TGTGCCAGCACACCGGGACAGCTGCAGTACTTC. Translation gives CASTPGQLQYF.

The rearrangement uses TRBV5-1 and TRBJ1-2, with D maybe TRBD1 (6 bases). The CDR3 is made up of 14 amino acids. V was trimmed by 1 base and J by 4 bases, leaving 11 bases between them. CDR1 is SGHRS and CDR2 is YFSETQ in the germline V gene. CDR3 sequence reads: CASSLRDTGYGYTF. The DNA of the CDR3 is TGCGCCAGCAGCTTGAGGGACACAGGCTATGGCTACACCTTC.

This clone was seen only once. The chain carries TRBV5-6 and TRBJ2-7, with 9 bases identical to TRBD2. The germline gives CDR1 SGHDT, CDR2 YYEEEE. The CDR3 has 15 amino acids. The ends lost 0 bases at V and 4 bases at J; junction bases unmatched: 5. The CDR3 sequence is CASSLVSSGIYEQYF. The CDR3 bases are TGTGCCAGCAGCTTGGTTTCTAGCGGGATTTACGAGCAGTACTTC. The full variable domain, rest sourced from reference TRBV5-6 and TRBJ2-7, is DAGVTQSPTHLIKTRGQQVTLRCSPKSGHDTVSWYQQALGQGPQFIFQYYEEEERQRGNFPDRFSGHQFPNYSSELNVNALLLGDSALYLCASSLVSSGIYEQYFGPGTRLTVT.